This TCR beta chain originates from a study of technical replicates of blood from a few donors. This CDR3 spans 13 amino acids. V shed 8 bases and J shed 7 bases, with 15 bases lying between them. Germline values: CDR1 SNHLY, CDR2 FYNNEI. There are a few counts of this clone. Profiling relied on immunoSEQ multiplex PCR, and the TCRdb table lists in-frame clones only, not all of them. The sample has approximately 74,000 clones; approximately 89% are singletons. The sample was PBMCs. The receptor was derived from a human donor in good health. Some clones in this sample may be carry-over from other donors' samples. V usage is TRBV2 and J usage is TRBJ1-5, with D possibly TRBD1 on 6 matching bases. The CDR3 DNA is TGTGCCAGCGATCCAGGGGAGGGGCAGCCCCAGCATTTT. Protein sequence: CASDPGEGQPQHF.